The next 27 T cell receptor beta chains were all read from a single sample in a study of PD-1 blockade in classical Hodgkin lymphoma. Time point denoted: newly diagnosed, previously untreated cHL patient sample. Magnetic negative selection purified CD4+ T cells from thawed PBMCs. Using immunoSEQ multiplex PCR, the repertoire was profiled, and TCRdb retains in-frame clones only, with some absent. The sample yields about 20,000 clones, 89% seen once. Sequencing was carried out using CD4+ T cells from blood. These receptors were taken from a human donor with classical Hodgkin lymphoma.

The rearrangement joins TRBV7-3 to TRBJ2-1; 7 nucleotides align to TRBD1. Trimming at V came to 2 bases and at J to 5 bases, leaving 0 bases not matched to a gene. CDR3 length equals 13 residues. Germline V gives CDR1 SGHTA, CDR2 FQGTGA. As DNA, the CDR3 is TGTGCCAGCAGCTTAGACAGGGACAATGAGCAGTTCTTC. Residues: CASSLDRDNEQFF. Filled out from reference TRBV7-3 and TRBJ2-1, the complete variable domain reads GAGVSQTPSNKVTEKGKYVELRCDPISGHTALYWYRQSLGQGPEFLIYFQGTGAADDSGLPNDRFFAVRPEGSVSTLKIQRTERGDSAVYLCASSLDRDNEQFFGPGTRLTVL.

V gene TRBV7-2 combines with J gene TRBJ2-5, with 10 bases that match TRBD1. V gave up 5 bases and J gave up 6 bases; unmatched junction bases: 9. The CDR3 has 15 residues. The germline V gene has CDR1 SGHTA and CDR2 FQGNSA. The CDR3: CASSAGQGEGKTQYF. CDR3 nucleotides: TGTGCCAGCAGCGCCGGACAGGGGGAGGGAAAGACCCAGTACTTC.

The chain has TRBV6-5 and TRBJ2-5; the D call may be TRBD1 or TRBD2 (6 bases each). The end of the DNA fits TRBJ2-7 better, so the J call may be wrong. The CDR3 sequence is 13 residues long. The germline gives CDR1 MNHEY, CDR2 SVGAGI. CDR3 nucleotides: TGTGCCAGCAGTGCGGGACAAAACTACGAGCAGTACTTC. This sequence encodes CASSAGQNYEQYF.

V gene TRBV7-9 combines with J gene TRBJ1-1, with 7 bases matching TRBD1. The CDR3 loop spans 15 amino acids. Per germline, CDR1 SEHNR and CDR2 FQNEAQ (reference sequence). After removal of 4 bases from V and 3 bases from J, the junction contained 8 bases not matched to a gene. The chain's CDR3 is CASSSRQGSDTEAFF. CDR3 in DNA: TGTGCCAGCAGCTCCCGACAGGGCTCGGACACTGAAGCTTTCTTT.

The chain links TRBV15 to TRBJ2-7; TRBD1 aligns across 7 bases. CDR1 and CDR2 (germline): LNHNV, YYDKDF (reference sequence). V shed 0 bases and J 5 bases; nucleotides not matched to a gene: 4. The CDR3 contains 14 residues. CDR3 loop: CATSRETGYNEQYF. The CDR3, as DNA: TGTGCCACCAGCAGAGAGACAGGGTACAACGAGCAGTACTTC. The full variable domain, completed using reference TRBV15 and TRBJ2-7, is DAMVIQNPRYQVTQFGKPVTLSCSQTLNHNVMYWYQQKSSQAPKLLFHYYDKDFNNEADTPDNFQSRRPNTSFCFLDIRSPGLGDTAMYLCATSRETGYNEQYFGPGTRLTVT.

The CDR3 spells CASSPGTGGWYGYTF. Written as DNA, the CDR3 is TGTGCCAGTAGTCCGGGGACAGGGGGCTGGTATGGCTACACCTTC. The V call is TRBV19, the J call TRBJ1-2; 12 nucleotides align to TRBD1. CDR3 length equals 15 residues. Trimming at V came to 5 bases and at J to 5 bases, leaving 6 bases not matched to a gene. In germline, CDR1 is LNHDA, CDR2 SQIVND (reference sequence).

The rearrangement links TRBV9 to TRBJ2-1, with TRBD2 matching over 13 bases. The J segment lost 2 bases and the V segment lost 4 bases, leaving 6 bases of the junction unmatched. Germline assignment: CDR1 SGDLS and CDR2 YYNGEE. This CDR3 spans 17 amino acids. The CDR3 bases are TGTGCCAGCAGCCCCGGACTAGCGGGAGCTCCCTACAATGAGCAGTTCTTC. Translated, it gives CASSPGLAGAPYNEQFF.

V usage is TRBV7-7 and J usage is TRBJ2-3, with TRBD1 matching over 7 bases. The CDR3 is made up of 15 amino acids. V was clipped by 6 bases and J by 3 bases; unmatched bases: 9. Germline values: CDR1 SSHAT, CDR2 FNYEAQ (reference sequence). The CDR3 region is CASSYRGGATDTQYF. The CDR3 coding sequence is TGTGCCAGCAGTTACAGGGGCGGAGCTACAGATACGCAGTATTTT. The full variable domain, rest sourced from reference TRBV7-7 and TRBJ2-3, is GAGVSQSPRYKVTKRGQDVTLRCDPISSHATLYWYQQALGQGPEFLTYFNYEAQPDKSGLPSDRFSAERPEGSISTLTIQRTEQRDSAMYRCASSYRGGATDTQYFGPGTRLTVL.

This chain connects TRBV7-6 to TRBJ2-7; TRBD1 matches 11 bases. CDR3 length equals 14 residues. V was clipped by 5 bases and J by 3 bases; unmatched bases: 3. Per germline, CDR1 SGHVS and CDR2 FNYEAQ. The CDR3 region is CASSRGTGGYEQYF. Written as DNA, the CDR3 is TGTGCCAGCAGCCGCGGGACAGGGGGCTACGAGCAGTACTTC.

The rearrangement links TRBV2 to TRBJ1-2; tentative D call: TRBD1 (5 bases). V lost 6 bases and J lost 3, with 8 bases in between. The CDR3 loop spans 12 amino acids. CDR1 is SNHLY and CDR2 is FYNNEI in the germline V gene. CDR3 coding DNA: TGTGCCAGCAGCGACAGCTACTATGGCTACACCTTC. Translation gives CASSDSYYGYTF.

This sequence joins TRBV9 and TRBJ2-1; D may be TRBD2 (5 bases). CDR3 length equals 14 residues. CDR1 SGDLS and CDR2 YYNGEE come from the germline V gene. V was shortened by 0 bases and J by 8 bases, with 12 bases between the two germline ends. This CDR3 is CASSVGLGVDEQFF. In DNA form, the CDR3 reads TGTGCCAGCAGCGTAGGCCTCGGGGTAGATGAGCAGTTCTTC.

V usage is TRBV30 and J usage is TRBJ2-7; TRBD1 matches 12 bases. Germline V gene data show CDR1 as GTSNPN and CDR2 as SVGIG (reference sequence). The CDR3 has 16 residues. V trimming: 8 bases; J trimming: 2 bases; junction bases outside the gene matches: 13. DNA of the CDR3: TGTGCCCGGGATGGGACAGGGGGCTCAACTACCTACGAGCAGTACTTC. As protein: CARDGTGGSTTYEQYF.

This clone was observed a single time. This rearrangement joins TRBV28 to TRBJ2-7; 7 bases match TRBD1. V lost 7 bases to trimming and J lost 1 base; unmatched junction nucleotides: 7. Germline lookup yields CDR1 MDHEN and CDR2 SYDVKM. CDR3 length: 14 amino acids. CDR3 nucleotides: TGTGCCAGCACCGAGGCCAGGGGGTCCTACGAGCAGTACTTC. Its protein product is CASTEARGSYEQYF.

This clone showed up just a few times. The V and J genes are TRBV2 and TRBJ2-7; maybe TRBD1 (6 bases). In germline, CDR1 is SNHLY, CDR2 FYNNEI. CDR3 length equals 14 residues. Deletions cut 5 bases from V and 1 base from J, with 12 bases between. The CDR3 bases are TGTGCCAGCAGTCAAAGTAGGGGGTCCTACGAGCAGTACTTC. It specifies CASSQSRGSYEQYF.

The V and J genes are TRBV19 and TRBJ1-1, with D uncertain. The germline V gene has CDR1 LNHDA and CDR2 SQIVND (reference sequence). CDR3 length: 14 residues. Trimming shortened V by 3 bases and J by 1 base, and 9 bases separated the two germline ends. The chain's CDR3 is CASSIPGPNTEAFF. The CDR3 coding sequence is TGTGCCAGTAGTATTCCAGGCCCGAACACTGAAGCTTTCTTT. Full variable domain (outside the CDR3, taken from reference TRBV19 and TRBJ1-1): DGGITQSPKYLFRKEGQNVTLSCEQNLNHDAMYWYRQDPGQGLRLIYYSQIVNDFQKGDIAEGYSVSREKKESFPLTVTSAQKNPTAFYLCASSIPGPNTEAFFGQGTRLTVV.

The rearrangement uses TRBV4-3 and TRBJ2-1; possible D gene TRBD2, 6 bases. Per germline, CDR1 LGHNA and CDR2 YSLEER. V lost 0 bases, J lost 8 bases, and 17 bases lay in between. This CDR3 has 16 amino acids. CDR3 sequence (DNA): TGCGCCAGCAGCCAAGATTCGTCCGGGAGCGGCTATGAGCAGTTCTTC. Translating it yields CASSQDSSGSGYEQFF.

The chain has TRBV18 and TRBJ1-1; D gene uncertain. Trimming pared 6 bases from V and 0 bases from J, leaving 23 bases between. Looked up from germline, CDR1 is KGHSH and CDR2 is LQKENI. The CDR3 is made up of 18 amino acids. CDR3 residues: CASSLAKLGGFMNTEAFF. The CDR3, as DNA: TGTGCCAGCTCCTTAGCCAAGCTCGGCGGTTTCATGAACACTGAAGCTTTCTTT. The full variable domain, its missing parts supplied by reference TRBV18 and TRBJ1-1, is NAGVMQNPRHLVRRRGQEARLRCSPMKGHSHVYWYRQLPEEGLKFMVYLQKENIIDESGMPKERFSAEFPKEGPSILRIQQVVRGDSAAYFCASSLAKLGGFMNTEAFFGQGTRLTVV.

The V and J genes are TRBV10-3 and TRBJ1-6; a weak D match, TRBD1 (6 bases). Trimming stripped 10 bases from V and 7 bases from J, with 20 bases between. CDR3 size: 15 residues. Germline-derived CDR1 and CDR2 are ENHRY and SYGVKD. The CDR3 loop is CATSPRTEKNSPLHF. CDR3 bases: TGTGCCACCTCCCCCAGGACAGAGAAAAATTCACCCCTCCACTTT.

CDR3 sequence reads: CASSLSGIGELFF. The CDR3 nucleotides are TGTGCCAGCAGCTTGTCAGGGATCGGGGAGCTGTTTTTT. The chain has TRBV5-4 and TRBJ2-2; D possibly corresponds to TRBD1 (5 bases). From germline, CDR1 is SGHNT and CDR2 YYREEE (reference sequence). V lost 1 base and J 7 bases, leaving 8 bases between the germline ends. CDR3 length equals 13 residues.

Here the CDR3 reads CASSQPIGQGRDGYTF. The CDR3 DNA reads TGTGCCAGCAGCCAACCAATTGGACAGGGCAGGGATGGCTACACCTTC. J is TRBJ1-2 and V is TRBV7-2; 8 positions match TRBD1. Germline CDR1 SGHTA, CDR2 FQGNSA. The CDR3 length is 16 residues. The J segment lost 6 bases and the V segment lost 5 bases, leaving 14 bases of the junction unmatched.

The CDR3 region has the DNA TGTGCCAGCAGCCAGACTAGGGGAGATGAGCAGTTCTTC. This sequence encodes CASSQTRGDEQFF. The V gene is TRBV5-8, the J gene TRBJ2-1, with D perhaps TRBD2 (6 bases). The germline V gene encodes CDR1 SGHTS and CDR2 YDEGEE. V dropped 4 bases and J dropped 8 bases, with 13 bases sitting between them. The CDR3 contains 13 residues. Filled out from reference TRBV5-8 and TRBJ2-1, the complete variable domain reads EAGVTQSPTHLIKTRGQQATLRCSPISGHTSVYWYQQALGLGLQFLLWYDEGEERNRGNFPPRFSGRQFPNYSSELNVNALELEDSALYLCASSQTRGDEQFFGPGTRLTVL.

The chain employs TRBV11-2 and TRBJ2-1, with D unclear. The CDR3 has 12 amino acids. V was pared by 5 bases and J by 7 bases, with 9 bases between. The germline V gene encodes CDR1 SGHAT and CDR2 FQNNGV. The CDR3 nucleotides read TGTGCCAGCAGCCAATCTTATAATGAGCAGTTCTTC. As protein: CASSQSYNEQFF.

CDR3: CASTYLGVGGGINYGYTF. The CDR3 nucleotides read TGTGCCAGCACCTATCTCGGAGTTGGGGGAGGGATTAACTATGGCTACACCTTC. The V gene is TRBV5-5, the J gene TRBJ1-2, with D possibly being TRBD1 (5 bases). Germline V lookup: CDR1 SGHKS, CDR2 YYEKEE (reference sequence). The V gene lost 6 bases and the J gene lost 1 base, with 25 bases spanning the gap. The CDR3 contains 18 residues.

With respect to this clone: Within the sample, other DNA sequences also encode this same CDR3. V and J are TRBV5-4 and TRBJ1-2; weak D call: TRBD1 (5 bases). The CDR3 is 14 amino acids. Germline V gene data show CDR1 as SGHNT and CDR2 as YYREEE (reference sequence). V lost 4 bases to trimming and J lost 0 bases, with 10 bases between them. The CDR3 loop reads CASSLGAPNYGYTF. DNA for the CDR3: TGTGCCAGCAGCCTCGGGGCACCTAACTATGGCTACACCTTC.

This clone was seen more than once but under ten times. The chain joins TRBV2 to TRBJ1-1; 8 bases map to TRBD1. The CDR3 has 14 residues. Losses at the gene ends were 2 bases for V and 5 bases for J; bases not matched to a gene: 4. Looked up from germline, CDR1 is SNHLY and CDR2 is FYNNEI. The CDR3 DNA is TGTGCCAGCAGTGAACGCAGGGGGCGGACTGAAGCTTTCTTT. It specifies CASSERRGRTEAFF.

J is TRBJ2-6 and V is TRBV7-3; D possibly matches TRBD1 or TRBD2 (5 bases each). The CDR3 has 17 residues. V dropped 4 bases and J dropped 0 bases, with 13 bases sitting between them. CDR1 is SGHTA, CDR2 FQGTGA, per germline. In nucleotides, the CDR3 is TGTGCCAGCAGCTCCCAGGGAGCCCTCTCTGGGGCCAACGTCCTGACTTTC. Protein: CASSSQGALSGANVLTF. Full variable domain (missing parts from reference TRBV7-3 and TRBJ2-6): GAGVSQTPSNKVTEKGKYVELRCDPISGHTALYWYRQSLGQGPEFLIYFQGTGAADDSGLPNDRFFAVRPEGSVSTLKIQRTERGDSAVYLCASSSQGALSGANVLTFGAGSRLTVL.

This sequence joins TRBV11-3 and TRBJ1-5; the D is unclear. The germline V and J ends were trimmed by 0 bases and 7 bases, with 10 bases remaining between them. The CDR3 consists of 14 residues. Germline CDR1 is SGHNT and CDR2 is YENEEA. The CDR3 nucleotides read TGTGCCAGCAGCTTAGATCCGTGGGGACAGCCCCAGCATTTT. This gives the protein CASSLDPWGQPQHF.